This TCR beta chain was profiled in a study of cytomegalovirus exposure and HLA in healthy donors. The study's findings and limits: Some segments of the V type, notably TRBV6-2 and TRBV6-3, were excluded as indistinguishable. The availability of immune exposure information extended only to CMV serostatus. A link between a missense DCLRE1C variant and TCR beta V- and J-gene trimming emerged from a later analysis.

V was cut by 0 bases and J by 7 bases, with 12 bases left in between. This CDR3 is 14 amino acids long. Germline V gene data show CDR1 as MNHEY and CDR2 as SVGAGI. PCR amplification relied on 60 Vbeta primers (plus 13 Jbeta primers). Assay: immunoSEQ multiplex PCR; the TCRdb copy retains only in-frame clones and omits some. The repertoire holds fewer than 200,000 clones, approximately 80% seen once, with 0.6% to 0.95% in the top ten. In the case of this clone: Its antigen is unidentified.

This TCR was sampled from a female donor in good health and CMV-seronegative. V gene TRBV6-5 combines with J gene TRBJ1-1; TRBD1 is a possible D gene (5 bases). Sequencing was done on a sample of PBMCs. The CDR3 DNA reads TGTGCCAGCAGTTACTCGGGGACTACCGATGAAGCTTTCTTT. Its protein is CASSYSGTTDEAFF.